This TCR beta chain was sequenced for a study of T-cell reconstitution after alpha-beta-depleted transplantation in children. It was with unique molecular identifiers that the TCRbeta library was prepared. TCRdb ran MiXCR on the PCR reads and lists one entry per CDR3 protein. Counted here are hundreds of thousands of distinct CDR3 sequences, over 10% occurring once; the ten biggest clones make up 0.79%. This clonotype was counted ten times or more. Its antigen is undetermined. Per germline, CDR1 MGHRA and CDR2 YSYEKL. CDR3 length: 15 amino acids. Trimming took off 1 base at V and 7 bases at J, with 11 bases between the two ends. Study-level findings and limits: Expanded graft clones numbering several hundred reportedly gave rise to alpha-beta T cells about two months after transplant. T-cell counts and diversity were attributed mostly to newly produced T cells one year after transplant. Some patients' high day-60 TCRbeta diversity was attributed to recipient cells surviving conditioning.

The origin of this receptor is a girl aged 2 to 9 with congenital amegakaryocytic thrombocytopenia, due to receive a stem cell transplant. The sample here was PBMCs, taken before TCRalphabeta/CD19-depleted stem cell transplant. The chain links TRBV4-1 to TRBJ1-6; tentatively, D is TRBD1 (5 bases). The CDR3 sequence is CASSQGDHSNSPLHF. CDR3 in DNA: TGCGCCAGCAGCCAAGGGGACCATTCGAATTCACCCCTCCACTTT.